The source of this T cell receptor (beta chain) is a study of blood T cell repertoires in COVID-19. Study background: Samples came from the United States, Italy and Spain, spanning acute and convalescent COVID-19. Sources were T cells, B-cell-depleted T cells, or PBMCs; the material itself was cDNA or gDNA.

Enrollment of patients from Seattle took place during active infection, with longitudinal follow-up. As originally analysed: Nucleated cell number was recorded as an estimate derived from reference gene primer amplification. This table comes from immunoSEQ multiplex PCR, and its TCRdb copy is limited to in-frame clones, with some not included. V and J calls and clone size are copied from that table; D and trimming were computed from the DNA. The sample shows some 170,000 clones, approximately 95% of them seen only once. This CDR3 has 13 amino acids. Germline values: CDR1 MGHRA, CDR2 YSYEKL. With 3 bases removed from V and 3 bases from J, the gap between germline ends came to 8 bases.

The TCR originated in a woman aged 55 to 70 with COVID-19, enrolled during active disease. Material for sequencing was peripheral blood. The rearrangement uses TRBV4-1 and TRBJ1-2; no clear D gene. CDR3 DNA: TGCGCCAGCAGCCATGAGCGCGACTATGGCTACACCTTC. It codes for CASSHERDYGYTF.